Presented here are 25 T cell receptor beta chains from one specimen sequenced in a study of blood T cell repertoires in COVID-19. Profiled with immunoSEQ multiplex PCR; TCRdb holds only in-frame clones, not every one. The sample has roughly 120,000 clones, approximately 81% seen once. Source material: peripheral blood. Receptors were obtained from a man aged 50-59 years with acute or convalescent COVID-19.

The chain uses TRBV2 and TRBJ1-2, with 7 bases matching TRBD1. V shed 8 bases and J 3 bases; nucleotides not matched to a gene: 6. CDR1 and CDR2 from the germline V gene are SNHLY and FYNNEI. The CDR3 sequence is 13 residues long. DNA for the CDR3: TGTGCCAGCGTCAGGGGGTTAGACTATGGCTACACCTTC. Translated, it gives CASVRGLDYGYTF. The variable domain in full, with the rest retrieved from reference TRBV2 and TRBJ1-2, is EPEVTQTPSHQVTQMGQEVILRCVPISNHLYFYWYRQILGQKVEFLVSFYNNEISEKSEIFDDQFSVERPDGSNFTLKIRSTKLEDSAMYFCASVRGLDYGYTFGSGTRLTVV.

The chain recombines TRBV6-1 with TRBJ1-5; no reliable D call. V lost 0 bases to trimming and J lost 3 bases, with 3 bases between them. Germline CDR1 MNHNS, CDR2 SASEGT. This CDR3 contains 13 residues. In nucleotides, the CDR3 is TGTGCCAGCAGTGAAGCTTACAATCAGCCCCAGCATTTT. Translation: CASSEAYNQPQHF.

This sequence joins TRBV28 and TRBJ2-1; D may be TRBD2 (7 bases). This CDR3 is built from 16 residues. Germline assignment: CDR1 MDHEN and CDR2 SYDVKM. Between the trimmed V and J ends, which lost 6 bases and 6 bases, there was a span of 21 bases. DNA for the CDR3: TGTGCCAGCAGGGACACTCTTGGGGGGGGCTCCAATGAGCAGTTCTTC. Amino acids: CASRDTLGGGSNEQFF.

The chain links TRBV19 to TRBJ2-7, with D maybe TRBD2 (5 bases). The V gene's germline CDR1 is LNHDA and CDR2 SQIVND (reference sequence). This CDR3 is 14 amino acids long. V was trimmed by 3 bases and J by 3 bases, leaving 12 bases between them. The CDR3 loop is CASSISPGGYEQYF. Written as DNA, the CDR3 is TGTGCCAGTAGTATTTCGCCAGGAGGCTACGAGCAGTACTTC.

The chain joins TRBV29-1 to TRBJ1-2; D is possibly TRBD1 (5 bases). This CDR3 is 11 amino acids long. V was cut by 4 bases and J by 6 bases, with 9 bases left in between. Germline CDR1 and CDR2: SQVTM and ANQGSEA. In DNA, the CDR3 is TGCAGCGTTGGCAGGGAAGATGGCTACACCTTC. Translated: CSVGREDGYTF.

This clone was counted between two and nine times. The chain carries TRBV12-3 or TRBV12-4 and TRBJ1-5; perhaps TRBD1 as D (6 bases). The CDR3 runs 11 residues. Trimming took off 6 bases at V and 15 bases at J, with 15 bases between the two ends. The CDR3 nucleotides are TGTGCCAGCAGCCAAGGGGGACCACGGCATTTT. Translating gives CASSQGGPRHF.

This clone was counted ten times or more. V is TRBV6-5 and J is TRBJ1-2; TRBD1 matches at 7 bases. V dropped 5 bases and J dropped 8; count of bases not matched to a gene: 11. The germline V gene has CDR1 MNHEY and CDR2 SVGAGI. This CDR3 is 14 amino acids long. For the CDR3, the DNA is TGTGCCAGCAGTAGACCCGGGACAGAACTAGGCTACACCTTC. Translating gives CASSRPGTELGYTF.

This clone was observed a single time. The chain employs TRBV2 and TRBJ1-2; D might be TRBD1 (6 bases). The V gene's germline CDR1 is SNHLY and CDR2 FYNNEI. CDR3 length equals 14 residues. Trimming took off 6 bases at V and 8 bases at J, with 19 bases between the two ends. CDR3 in amino acids: CASSSRGGLGGYTF. The CDR3 nucleotides are TGTGCCAGCAGCTCCAGGGGCGGCCTGGGAGGCTACACCTTC.

The chain has TRBV24-1 and TRBJ1-5; D possibly corresponds to TRBD1 (5 bases). The CDR3 is made up of 13 amino acids. Germline values: CDR1 KGHDR, CDR2 SFDVKD. The ends were cut back, 3 bases at V and 8 bases at J, with 10 bases in the middle. CDR3 sequence (DNA): TGTGCCACCAGTGATCCAGGGAAAAAGCCCCAGCATTTT. This gives the protein CATSDPGKKPQHF.

The chain combines TRBV5-1 with TRBJ2-1; D is perhaps TRBD2 (5 bases). The CDR3 consists of 12 residues. Per germline, CDR1 SGHRS and CDR2 YFSETQ. Trimming removed 0 bases at V and 10 bases at J, with 8 bases between. CDR3 bases: TGCGCCAGCAGCTTGGCGGGGTTGGAGCAGTTCTTC. It codes for CASSLAGLEQFF.

This chain uses TRBV15 with TRBJ2-2, with TRBD1 matching 7 bases. This CDR3 region has 15 residues. V was clipped by 7 bases and J by 1 base; unmatched bases: 6. CDR1 LNHNV and CDR2 YYDKDF come from the germline V gene (reference sequence). The CDR3, as DNA: TGTGCCACCAAACAGGGGTATCTGAACACCGGGGAGCTGTTTTTT. Translating gives CATKQGYLNTGELFF.

This chain connects TRBV12-3 or TRBV12-4 to TRBJ1-2; 12 bases line up with TRBD1. The CDR3 is 13 amino acids. The junction had 6 bases not matched to a gene; V was cut back by 6 bases and J by 10 bases. CDR3 sequence (DNA): TGTGCCAGCAGCAACCGGGACAGGGGGCCCTACACCTTC. Translation: CASSNRDRGPYTF.

The chain's CDR3 is CASSQEWTSGGLNEQFF. For the CDR3, the DNA is TGCGCCAGCAGCCAAGAGTGGACTAGCGGGGGATTAAATGAGCAGTTCTTC. The chain links TRBV4-1 to TRBJ2-1; 13 bases line up with TRBD2. The germline V gene encodes CDR1 MGHRA and CDR2 YSYEKL. The junction had 6 bases not matched to a gene; V was cut back by 0 bases and J by 7 bases. The CDR3 totals 17 residues.

The chain joins TRBV5-4 to TRBJ2-5; TRBD2 aligns across 7 bases. The germline gives CDR1 SGHNT, CDR2 YYREEE (reference sequence). CDR3 length: 14 amino acids. Trimming at V came to 3 bases and at J to 5 bases, leaving 7 bases not matched to a gene. CDR3 sequence (DNA): TGTGCCAGCAGCTGGGGGGGAGAGGCGGAGACCCAGTACTTC. Encoded protein: CASSWGGEAETQYF.

The chain couples TRBV6-5 to TRBJ2-2, with TRBD1 identical over 7 bases. Germline CDR1 reads MNHEY; CDR2 reads SVGAGI. This CDR3 comprises 16 residues. V shed 2 bases and J 0 bases; nucleotides not matched to a gene: 3. The CDR3 nucleotides read TGTGCCAGCAGTTACCAGACAGGGTCGAACACCGGGGAGCTGTTTTTT. The encoded protein is CASSYQTGSNTGELFF.

The chain is built from TRBV10-3 and TRBJ1-5; 8 bases align to TRBD1. The CDR3 is 16 residues long. Germline V gene sequence: CDR1 ENHRY, CDR2 SYGVKD. Trimming removed 4 bases from V and 7 bases from J; junction bases left unmatched: 12. CDR3 DNA sequence: TGTGCCATCAGTGCTCACCGGACAGGGATGGACCAGCCCCAGCATTTT. Translation gives CAISAHRTGMDQPQHF.

There are a few counts of this clone. The rearrangement joins TRBV20-1 to TRBJ1-2; TRBD1 might be the D (5 bases). CDR3 size: 11 residues. CDR1 DFQATT and CDR2 SNEGSKA come from the germline V gene (reference sequence). Trimming took 7 bases from V and 2 from J, leaving 8 bases between them. DNA for the CDR3: TGCAGTGTTGGGGGGAACTATGGCTACACCTTC. Translating gives CSVGGNYGYTF.

V is TRBV6-6 and J is TRBJ1-3; TRBD1 is a possible D gene (5 bases). V gave up 2 bases and J gave up 4 bases, with 9 bases separating them. Germline lookup yields CDR1 MNHNY and CDR2 SVGAGI (reference sequence). This CDR3 region has 14 residues. The CDR3 loop is CASSYAGPGNTIYF. The CDR3 region has the DNA TGTGCCAGCAGTTACGCAGGGCCCGGAAACACCATATATTTT.

The chain carries TRBV2 and TRBJ2-5, with D possibly TRBD2 on 6 matching bases. The CDR3 is 13 amino acids. The V end was cut by 7 bases, the J end by 4 bases, with 13 bases between. CDR1 SNHLY and CDR2 FYNNEI come from the germline V gene. CDR3: CASTIGGGETQYF. In DNA form, the CDR3 reads TGTGCCAGCACCATCGGGGGAGGAGAGACCCAGTACTTC.

The V gene is TRBV5-4, the J gene TRBJ1-6; 7 bases map to TRBD1. Trimming removed 3 bases from V and 6 bases from J; junction bases left unmatched: 3. The CDR3 is 14 residues long. Germline V lookup: CDR1 SGHNT, CDR2 YYREEE (reference sequence). Written as DNA, the CDR3 is TGTGCCAGCAGCTCTAACAGGGGTAATTCACCCCTCCACTTT. It encodes CASSSNRGNSPLHF.

The rearrangement joins TRBV19 to TRBJ2-3; 11 nucleotides agree with TRBD1. The CDR3 length is 16 residues. Losses at the gene ends were 3 bases for V and 3 bases for J; bases not matched to a gene: 5. Germline CDR1 LNHDA, CDR2 SQIVND (reference sequence). CDR3 DNA sequence: TGTGCCAGTAGTATCCCGGACAGGGGGCGTACAGATACGCAGTATTTT. Amino acid sequence: CASSIPDRGRTDTQYF.

As for this clone: Other DNA sequences from this sample encode an identical CDR3 as well. The gene calls are TRBV11-2 and TRBJ1-4; 8 bases map to TRBD1. Germline V CDR1 and CDR2: SGHAT, FQNNGV. The CDR3 has 14 amino acids. The V and J ends lost 4 bases and 7 bases, in that order; junction bases with no gene match: 5. CDR3 in amino acids: CASSSWDRTEKLFF. CDR3 sequence (DNA): TGTGCCAGCAGCTCCTGGGACAGGACTGAAAAACTGTTTTTT.

This clone was seen a few times. This rearrangement joins TRBV21-1 to TRBJ2-7; the table calls TRBD1, which could not be checked here. TRBV21-1 is recorded as a pseudogene. This CDR3 region has 20 residues. CDR3 sequence: CASSNPGQGHRNLLYYEQYV. The CDR3 DNA follows: TGTGCCAGCAGCAATCCGGGACAGGGTCACCGAAATCTACTTTACTACGAGCAGTACGTC.

The rearrangement joins TRBV9 to TRBJ1-2; 8 nucleotides align to TRBD1. V lost 3 bases, J lost 8 bases, and 9 bases stayed unmatched. The germline CDR1 and CDR2 sequences are SGDLS and YYNGEE. CDR3 length equals 14 residues. The CDR3 DNA reads TGTGCCAGCAGCGGTACAGGGGGTTCAGGCGGCTACACCTTC. It is translated as CASSGTGGSGGYTF.

This clone came up once. The chain recombines TRBV10-1 with TRBJ1-4; D uncertain. The CDR3 is 13 residues long. Looked up from germline, CDR1 is WNHNN and CDR2 is SYGVQD (reference sequence). Between the trimmed V and J ends, which lost 7 bases and 17 bases, there was a span of 23 bases. The CDR3 loop reads CASMVGRLYGVFF. CDR3 nucleotides: TGCGCCAGCATGGTTGGCCGTCTTTACGGAGTTTTTTTT.